This T cell receptor beta chain was identified in a study of blood T cells in healthy people across ages. Findings and caveats of the study: Underestimates were what the diversity estimates from one million T cells were considered to be. PBMCs that were unsorted prevented a conclusive naive versus antigen-experienced comparison.

As for this clonotype: As yet, its antigen is unknown.

Alongside a J-beta primer mix, a sample-barcoded 5' primer served in a second PCR lasting 7 to 11 cycles. One entry per CDR3 protein, called by TCRdb with MiXCR from the 5' RACE reads. The sample records 1.5 million to 2 million distinct CDR3 sequences, roughly 43% being singletons. The V end was cut by 1 base, the J end by 3 bases, with 9 bases between. Germline V gene sequence: CDR1 MGHRA, CDR2 YSYEKL. This CDR3 spans 14 amino acids. Each donor supplied roughly 9.1 milliliters of peripheral blood. V is TRBV4-1 and J is TRBJ1-2; D not certain. The clonotype was recovered from a human donor in good health. Sequenced input: blood. The chain's CDR3 is CASSQGGTHYGYTF. The CDR3 nucleotides are TGCGCCAGCAGCCAAGGTGGCACCCACTATGGCTACACCTTC.